The 7 T cell receptor beta chains below come from one sample, sequenced in a study of blood T cells in healthy people across ages. Alongside a J-beta primer mix, a sample-barcoded 5' primer served in a second PCR lasting roughly 6 to 11 cycles. TCRdb re-called the 5' RACE reads through MiXCR, storing one row per CDR3 protein. This table has hundreds of thousands of distinct CDR3 sequences, about 30% appearing once. Sequencing input: blood. The receptors were sampled from an elderly woman in good health.

This clonotype was observed a few times. This chain connects TRBV2 to TRBJ1-5; D call uncertain. The V and J ends lost 1 base and 1 base respectively, with 11 bases between them. The CDR3 contains 16 residues. Germline V gene lookup returns CDR1 SNHLY and CDR2 FYNNEI. This CDR3 is CASSEVRGRSNQPQHF. CDR3 bases: TGTGCCAGCAGTGAAGTTCGAGGACGGAGCAATCAGCCCCAGCATTTT.

In its sample, this clonotype was seen a few times. The chain carries TRBV20-1 and TRBJ1-2; maybe TRBD1 (5 bases). Germline V lookup: CDR1 DFQATT, CDR2 SNEGSKA (reference sequence). The CDR3 runs 15 residues. V gave up 3 bases and J gave up 8 bases, with 22 bases separating them. CDR3 in DNA: TGCAGTGCTAGTGGAGGAAGAGGGGCAAGAGAAGGCTACACCTTC. Protein product: CSASGGRGAREGYTF.

This chain connects TRBV6-2 or TRBV6-3 to TRBJ2-7; 8 nucleotides align to TRBD2. Trimming cost V 8 bases and J 7 bases; bases outside gene matches: 13. Per germline, CDR1 MNHEY and CDR2 SVGEGT. The CDR3 spans 14 residues. In DNA, the CDR3 is TGTGCCAGCCAACGGAGCGGGAGCCAGAATGAGCAGTACTTC. Translated: CASQRSGSQNEQYF.

This clonotype was picked up many times. This chain connects TRBV4-3 to TRBJ2-6; D could derive from TRBD1 or TRBD2 (6 bases each). CDR3 length: 16 residues. Deletions cut 0 bases from V and 2 bases from J, with 8 bases between. Germline CDR1 LGHNA, CDR2 YSLEER. In nucleotides, the CDR3 is TGCGCCAGCAGCCAAGACGGGGGCGCTGGGGCCAACGTCCTGACTTTC. Translated: CASSQDGGAGANVLTF.

This clonotype was counted a few times. V usage is TRBV11-2 and J usage is TRBJ1-1; D is unclear. The ends were cut back, 7 bases at V and 5 bases at J, with 20 bases in the middle. The length of the CDR3 is 15 residues. Germline CDR1 reads SGHAT; CDR2 reads FQNNGV. The CDR3 loop is CASTTTGQKRTEAFF. For the CDR3, the DNA is TGTGCCAGCACCACAACGGGTCAAAAAAGGACTGAAGCTTTCTTT.

This clonotype was seen at least ten times. The chain recombines TRBV20-1 with TRBJ2-5, with D possibly being TRBD2 (5 bases). Trimming pared 5 bases from V and 0 bases from J, leaving 10 bases between. The CDR3 runs to 13 residues. From germline, CDR1 is DFQATT and CDR2 SNEGSKA (reference sequence). CDR3 coding DNA: TGCAGTGCTTCCACCGGGAACCAAGAGACCCAGTACTTC. As protein: CSASTGNQETQYF.

This clonotype was found many times. CDR3 in amino acids: CASSDRTSGTDTQYF. The CDR3 coding sequence is TGTGCCAGCAGCGACCGGACTAGCGGCACAGATACGCAGTATTTT. The genes are TRBV9 and TRBJ2-3; 9 bases agree with TRBD2. CDR1 is SGDLS, CDR2 YYNGEE, per germline. This CDR3 is 15 amino acids long. V was clipped by 3 bases and J by 1 base; unmatched bases: 3.